This entry lists 21 T cell receptor beta chains sequenced from one sample in a study of T cell responses to AZD1222 COVID-19 vaccine. TCRdb's copy holds only in-frame clones and misses some; the assay was immunoSEQ multiplex PCR. This sample has approximately 30,000 clones; about nine tenths occur once, and the top ten carry about 11%. Source: peripheral blood, taken 28 days after the second AZD1222 dose. These receptors were taken from an adult who received the AZD1222 COVID-19 vaccine.

This chain links TRBV7-9 with TRBJ2-3, with 7 bases fitting TRBD1. V trimming: 5 bases; J trimming: 3 bases; junction bases outside the gene matches: 14. CDR3 length equals 17 residues. From germline, CDR1 is SEHNR and CDR2 FQNEAQ (reference sequence). CDR3 in DNA: TGTGCCAGCAGCCTAGGGGCATCAGGGGGTAGGACAGATACGCAGTATTTT. Translating gives CASSLGASGGRTDTQYF.

This chain connects TRBV5-1 to TRBJ2-2; TRBD1 matches 8 bases. Per germline, CDR1 SGHRS and CDR2 YFSETQ. The CDR3 loop spans 16 amino acids. Germline trimming cut 5 bases from V and 0 bases from J; bases unmatched to any gene: 6. CDR3 DNA sequence: TGCGCCAGCAGACCAGGACAGGGAGCGAACACCGGGGAGCTGTTTTTT. Translated, it gives CASRPGQGANTGELFF.

V usage is TRBV7-2 and J usage is TRBJ1-6; 9 nucleotides match TRBD1. The CDR3 length is 15 residues. In germline, CDR1 is SGHTA, CDR2 FQGNSA. V was clipped by 1 base and J by 7 bases; unmatched bases: 2. CDR3 protein: CASSLGGTGNSPLHF. The CDR3 region has the DNA TGTGCCAGCAGCTTAGGTGGGACAGGGAATTCACCCCTCCACTTT.

This chain joins TRBV5-8 and TRBJ2-7; 7 bases map to TRBD1. Germline V gene sequence: CDR1 SGHTS, CDR2 YDEGEE. The CDR3 length is 14 residues. J gave up 6 bases and V 0 bases, and 6 bases lay outside the gene matches. The CDR3 region has the DNA TGTGCCAGCAGCTTGGCGGTGACAGGGACCGAGCAGTACTTC. Protein product: CASSLAVTGTEQYF.

The chain links TRBV6-5 to TRBJ2-7; unclear D gene. Germline CDR1 is MNHEY and CDR2 is SVGAGI. The germline V and J ends were trimmed by 8 bases and 5 bases, with 16 bases remaining between them. The CDR3 consists of 13 residues. As DNA, the CDR3 is TGTGCCAGCGGAAAACCCCCGGCGAACGAGCAGTACTTC. Encoded protein: CASGKPPANEQYF.

The V and J genes are TRBV7-9 and TRBJ1-3, with 9 bases lining up with TRBD1. Germline V CDR1 and CDR2: SEHNR, FQNEAQ (reference sequence). Losses at the gene ends were 5 bases for V and 8 bases for J; bases not matched to a gene: 1. The CDR3 contains 12 residues. CDR3 sequence reads: CASSGTGHTIYF. CDR3 in DNA: TGTGCCAGCAGCGGGACAGGGCACACCATATATTTT.

The J gene is TRBJ2-7, the V gene TRBV5-6; 12 nucleotides agree with TRBD2. Trimming removed 5 bases from V and 5 bases from J; junction bases left unmatched: 5. In germline, CDR1 is SGHDT, CDR2 YYEEEE. This CDR3 is built from 14 residues. This CDR3 reads CASSSLAGGDEQYF. In DNA form, the CDR3 reads TGTGCCAGCAGTTCGCTAGCGGGAGGGGACGAGCAGTACTTC.

The J gene is TRBJ1-2, the V gene TRBV19; D remains ambiguous. This CDR3 contains 11 residues. In germline, CDR1 is LNHDA, CDR2 SQIVND (reference sequence). V was trimmed by 1 base and J by 8 bases, leaving 5 bases between them. The CDR3 sequence is CASSIGLGYTF. In nucleotides, the CDR3 is TGTGCCAGTAGTATAGGGCTGGGCTACACCTTC. Full variable domain (outside the CDR3, taken from reference TRBV19 and TRBJ1-2): DGGITQSPKYLFRKEGQNVTLSCEQNLNHDAMYWYRQDPGQGLRLIYYSQIVNDFQKGDIAEGYSVSREKKESFPLTVTSAQKNPTAFYLCASSIGLGYTFGSGTRLTVV.

The V call is TRBV18, the J call TRBJ1-6; D is undetermined. Germline loops: CDR1 KGHSH, CDR2 LQKENI. The CDR3 contains 13 residues. V lost 3 bases to trimming and J lost 10 bases, with 10 bases between them. The CDR3 here is CASSPTSSSPLHF. CDR3 in DNA: TGTGCCAGCTCACCGACAAGCAGCTCACCCCTCCACTTT.

The chain couples TRBV5-1 to TRBJ2-4; TRBD2 is a possible D gene (5 bases). Trimming stripped 4 bases from V and 4 bases from J, with 12 bases between. The CDR3 is 14 residues long. CDR1 is SGHRS, CDR2 YFSETQ, per germline. CDR3 DNA sequence: TGCGCCAGCAGCCCTGGCCCGGGGAAAAACATTCAGTACTTC. Protein sequence: CASSPGPGKNIQYF.

The rearrangement links TRBV6-5 to TRBJ1-1; D perhaps matches TRBD1 (5 bases). Germline V lookup: CDR1 MNHEY, CDR2 SVGAGI. The V end was cut by 6 bases, the J end by 0 bases, with 8 bases between. CDR3 length equals 13 residues. The CDR3 is CASSLQVNTEAFF. Written as DNA, the CDR3 is TGTGCCAGCAGCCTACAGGTGAACACTGAAGCTTTCTTT.

The chain has TRBV10-3 and TRBJ1-2; D uncertain. The CDR3 spans 13 residues. CDR1 and CDR2 from the germline V gene are ENHRY and SYGVKD. V was shortened by 9 bases and J by 1 base, with 12 bases between the two germline ends. The CDR3 is CAMSPGNNYGYTF. For the CDR3, the DNA is TGTGCCATGAGCCCGGGAAATAACTATGGCTACACCTTC.

The CDR3 protein is CASSLFTGFLVGELFF. The CDR3, as DNA: TGTGCCAGCAGCTTGTTTACAGGCTTTTTGGTCGGGGAGCTGTTTTTT. The chain employs TRBV5-8 and TRBJ2-2; maybe TRBD1 (5 bases). This CDR3 spans 16 amino acids. Trimming took 1 base from V and 7 from J, leaving 17 bases between them. Per the germline V gene, CDR1 is SGHTS and CDR2 is YDEGEE.

The chain employs TRBV24-1 and TRBJ2-1; the match to TRBD1 covers 9 bases. Unmatched junction bases numbered 3, after V lost 9 bases and J lost 4 bases. The CDR3 is made up of 13 amino acids. Germline V gene data show CDR1 as KGHDR and CDR2 as SFDVKD. The CDR3 here is CATGQGSYNEQFF. CDR3 in DNA: TGTGCCACCGGACAGGGGAGTTACAATGAGCAGTTCTTC.

A note on this clone: This same CDR3 is encoded by further DNA sequences in the sample. The genes are TRBV30 and TRBJ1-2, with D unclear. Germline V gene sequence: CDR1 GTSNPN, CDR2 SVGIG (reference sequence). With 0 bases removed from V and 8 bases from J, the gap between germline ends came to 7 bases. The CDR3 has 11 amino acids. The CDR3 region has the DNA TGTGCCTGGAGTGTACGTGGGGGCTACACCTTC. As protein: CAWSVRGGYTF.

This rearrangement joins TRBV7-2 to TRBJ2-1; possibly TRBD2 for D (8 bases). Trimming left V 4 bases short and J 6 bases short, with 19 bases between. Germline V gene lookup returns CDR1 SGHTA and CDR2 FQGNSA. This CDR3 contains 16 residues. DNA for the CDR3: TGTGCCAGCAGCTCAAGGGGGCGGGGGGCCCTCAATGAGCAGTTCTTC. Amino acid sequence: CASSSRGRGALNEQFF. Variable domain in full (rest from reference TRBV7-2 and TRBJ2-1): GAGVSQSPSNKVTEKGKDVELRCDPISGHTALYWYRQSLGQGLEFLIYFQGNSAPDKSGLPSDRFSAERTGGSVSTLTIQRTQQEDSAVYLCASSSRGRGALNEQFFGPGTRLTVL.

As DNA, the CDR3 is TGTGCCAGCTGCTATATGAACACTGAAGCTTTCTTT. This encodes CASCYMNTEAFF. The chain links TRBV12-3 or TRBV12-4 to TRBJ1-1; D is unresolved. The CDR3 runs to 12 residues. V shed 8 bases and J shed 0 bases, with 7 bases lying between them.

The chain uses TRBV3-1 (or the pseudogene TRBV3-2) and TRBJ1-1; tentatively, D is TRBD1 (6 bases). Trimming cost V 3 bases and J 8 bases, with 19 bases left between them. The CDR3 runs 15 residues. The germline CDR1 and CDR2 sequences are LGHDT and YNNKEL (reference sequence). The CDR3 loop is CASSQIQGTPLEAFF. The CDR3 DNA is TGTGCCAGCAGCCAGATCCAAGGGACACCGTTAGAAGCTTTCTTT.

The V and J genes are TRBV30 and TRBJ1-6; 9 bases are shared with TRBD1. V shed 4 bases, J shed 5 bases, and the junction held 9 bases outside the gene matches. Germline V CDR1 and CDR2: GTSNPN, SVGIG (reference sequence). CDR3 length: 16 amino acids. The CDR3 region has the DNA TGTGCCTGGACCCTTGGACAGGGGAGCCATAATTCACCCCTCCACTTT. Translating it yields CAWTLGQGSHNSPLHF.

The rearrangement links TRBV6-2 or TRBV6-3 to TRBJ1-5; tentative D call: TRBD1 (5 bases). Between the trimmed V and J ends, which lost 6 bases and 4 bases, there was a span of 13 bases. This CDR3 spans 14 amino acids. Germline loops: CDR1 MNHEY, CDR2 SVGEGT. The CDR3 coding sequence is TGTGCCAGCAGCAACAACAGGCCGAATCAGCCCCAGCATTTT. It translates to CASSNNRPNQPQHF.

The chain recombines TRBV13 with TRBJ2-3; 10 positions agree with TRBD2. With V trimmed by 1 base and J by 2 bases, 3 bases remained unmatched. The CDR3 extends over 16 amino acids. The germline CDR1 and CDR2 sequences are PRHDT and FYEKMQ (reference sequence). The chain's CDR3 is CASSLALAGITDTQYF. The CDR3, as DNA: TGTGCCAGCAGCTTAGCACTAGCGGGGATCACAGATACGCAGTATTTT.